A single sample gave rise to the 2 T cell receptor beta chains below, sequenced in a study of CD8+CD57+ T cells in acquired aplastic anemia. Sequencing involved patients with CD8+CD57+ cell expansion previously shown by flow cytometry. Profiles of TCR beta VDJ and CDR3 were generated from a genomic DNA template. TCRdb called the reads again in MiXCR, with one record for every CDR3 protein. The sample holds some 200,000 distinct CDR3 sequences, 50% to 70% seen once. Material for sequencing was sorted CD4+, CD8+, or CD8+CD57+ T cells (not recorded which) from PBMCs. The origin of the receptors is a human donor with aplastic anemia.

The V gene is TRBV19, the J gene TRBJ2-3; 8 bases map to TRBD1. This CDR3 is built from 16 residues. Germline V gene lookup returns CDR1 LNHDA and CDR2 SQIVND (reference sequence). With 4 bases clipped from V and 2 bases from J, the junction kept 8 bases outside the gene matches. In nucleotides, the CDR3 is TGTGCCAGTAGTACTACCGGGACAGGCCTCACAGATACGCAGTATTTT. It is translated as CASSTTGTGLTDTQYF. Full variable domain (remainder filled in from reference TRBV19 and TRBJ2-3): DGGITQSPKYLFRKEGQNVTLSCEQNLNHDAMYWYRQDPGQGLRLIYYSQIVNDFQKGDIAEGYSVSREKKESFPLTVTSAQKNPTAFYLCASSTTGTGLTDTQYFGPGTRLTVL.

On this clonotype: A read error may explain this, as a much larger clone is one base away. The chain carries TRBV29-1 and TRBJ2-7; tentatively, D is TRBD2 (6 bases). V was shortened by 1 base and J by 4 bases, with 14 bases between the two germline ends. The length of the CDR3 is 14 residues. Germline V lookup: CDR1 SQVTM, CDR2 ANQGSEA. The CDR3 DNA sequence: TGCAGCGTTGAAGTGGGAGACGGGGGATACGAGCAGTACTTC. It encodes CSVEVGDGGYEQYF.